Here is one TCR beta chain with its context. This sample was included in a study of blood T cell repertoires in COVID-19. The wider study: Acute and convalescent COVID-19 specimens originated in the United States, Italy and Spain. Sample material is recorded as cDNA or gDNA derived from T cells, B-cell-depleted T cells, or PBMCs.

Study processing details: Amplification from reference gene primers served as the basis for estimated nucleated cell counts. TCRdb keeps only in-frame clones here, not all; method: immunoSEQ multiplex PCR. For V, J and clone size, that table is used; D and trimming come from the DNA. The table shows 350,000 to 450,000 clones, with around 90% occurring only once. V was shortened by 8 bases and J by 3 bases, with 14 bases between the two germline ends. This CDR3 has 14 residues. Germline CDR1 MDHEN, CDR2 SYDVKM. Input material: peripheral blood. This receptor was taken from a human donor in a cohort sampled during active COVID-19. V gene TRBV28 combines with J gene TRBJ1-5, with a weak D call TRBD1 (6 bases). CDR3 in DNA: TGTGCCAGCGGGTTACAGGGAGTCAATCAGCCCCAGCATTTT. Protein: CASGLQGVNQPQHF.